One sample yielded the 20 T cell receptor beta chains listed below, sequenced in a study of shared clonotypes between healthy human individuals. Naive CD8 cells lacked CD45RO, underwent positive selection for CCR7 and left out terminally differentiated effector memory CD45RA+ cells. Sequencing was performed with immunoSEQ multiplex PCR; in TCRdb, only in-frame clones are kept and a portion is missing. The sample includes roughly 2 million clones, about 95% of them seen just once. The sample consisted of naive CD8+ T cells sorted from blood. These TCRs come from a man between 18 and 29 years old in good health.

Notes on this clone: This specimen includes other DNA sequences encoding the same CDR3. This chain joins TRBV7-9 and TRBJ2-1; no firm D call. The CDR3 length is 12 residues. Trimming took off 2 bases at V and 5 bases at J, with 4 bases between the two ends. Germline CDR1 reads SEHNR; CDR2 reads FQNEAQ (reference sequence). CDR3 nucleotides: TGTGCCAGCAGCTTACGAGACAATGAGCAGTTCTTC. The encoded protein is CASSLRDNEQFF.

The chain has TRBV14 and TRBJ2-7; D gene ambiguous. Germline V gene sequence: CDR1 SGHDN, CDR2 FVKESK. V dropped 5 bases and J dropped 6 bases, with 17 bases sitting between them. This CDR3 is 14 amino acids long. The CDR3 DNA reads TGTGCCAGCAGCGGTCGGATTACCCCTTCCGAGCAGTACTTC. The encoded protein is CASSGRITPSEQYF. Using reference TRBV14 and TRBJ2-7 for the parts outside the CDR3, the full variable domain is EAGVTQFPSHSVIEKGQTVTLRCDPISGHDNLYWYRRVMGKEIKFLLHFVKESKQDESGMPNNRFLAERTGGTYSTLKVQPAELEDSGVYFCASSGRITPSEQYFGPGTRLTVT.

This sequence joins TRBV4-1 and TRBJ1-5, with D uncertain. CDR1 MGHRA and CDR2 YSYEKL come from the germline V gene. The CDR3 has 15 amino acids. V lost 4 bases, J lost 2 bases, and 12 bases lay in between. The CDR3 is CASSPHLVGNQPQHF. For the CDR3, the DNA is TGCGCCAGCAGCCCCCATTTGGTGGGCAATCAGCCCCAGCATTTT.

This chain links TRBV4-2 with TRBJ2-2; TRBD1 aligns across 11 bases. There are 15 residues in the CDR3. The V and J ends lost 4 bases and 6 bases, in that order; junction bases with no gene match: 4. Germline CDR1 reads LGHNA; CDR2 reads YNFKEQ. CDR3 loop: CASSPDRGQAGELFF. As DNA, the CDR3 is TGTGCCAGCAGCCCGGACAGGGGGCAGGCCGGGGAGCTGTTTTTT.

The genes are TRBV20-1 and TRBJ1-1; D is unresolved. The CDR3 length is 8 residues. The V gene lost 3 bases and the J gene lost 9 bases, with 2 bases spanning the gap. Germline V gene data show CDR1 as DFQATT and CDR2 as SNEGSKA (reference sequence). The CDR3, as DNA: TGCAGTGCTAGTAAAGCTTTCTTT. Protein: CSASKAFF.

This chain links TRBV4-2 with TRBJ2-1; 7 nucleotides align to TRBD1. Germline CDR1 and CDR2: LGHNA and YNFKEQ. With V trimmed by 0 bases and J by 4 bases, 6 bases remained unmatched. This CDR3 region has 16 residues. This CDR3 is CASSQDKGGAYNEQFF. CDR3 DNA: TGTGCCAGCAGCCAAGATAAAGGGGGCGCGTACAATGAGCAGTTCTTC.

This clone was detected once. The rearrangement uses TRBV7-9 and TRBJ2-2, with TRBD1 as a possible D gene (6 bases). The length of the CDR3 is 18 residues. V was pared by 7 bases and J by 2 bases, with 23 bases between. Germline CDR1 SEHNR, CDR2 FQNEAQ (reference sequence). The CDR3 DNA reads TGTGCCAGCACCCCCCAGGGTGGGCCGGGACAAAACACCGGGGAGCTGTTTTTT. This translates into CASTPQGGPGQNTGELFF.

CDR3 in amino acids: CASSEATGTGDGGELFF. In DNA, the CDR3 is TGTGCCAGCAGTGAAGCTACCGGGACAGGGGATGGCGGGGAGCTGTTTTTT. The chain employs TRBV6-1 and TRBJ2-2; 10 bases agree with TRBD1. Trimming took 0 bases from V and 7 from J; bases not matched to a gene: 8. CDR1 and CDR2 (germline): MNHNS, SASEGT. This CDR3 comprises 17 residues.

The count of this clone is one. The rearrangement joins TRBV6-1 to TRBJ2-7, with D perhaps TRBD2 (6 bases). The CDR3 loop spans 14 amino acids. V shed 4 bases and J shed 2 bases, with 12 bases lying between them. Germline loops: CDR1 MNHNS, CDR2 SASEGT. The CDR3 loop is CASSGTGEAYEQYF. CDR3 in DNA: TGTGCCAGCAGTGGGACGGGAGAGGCCTACGAGCAGTACTTC.

The rearrangement joins TRBV4-1 to TRBJ2-7; D perhaps matches TRBD2 (7 bases). Germline CDR1 is MGHRA and CDR2 is YSYEKL. Trimming stripped 0 bases from V and 2 bases from J, with 20 bases between. This CDR3 comprises 18 residues. The CDR3 DNA is TGCGCCAGCAGCCAAGATCCTTCTGCCGGGGGGCTAACCTACGAGCAGTACTTC. Its protein product is CASSQDPSAGGLTYEQYF.

This clone is a singleton in its sample. The chain combines TRBV11-2 with TRBJ2-1, with D uncertain. Germline lookup yields CDR1 SGHAT and CDR2 FQNNGV. The ends were cut back, 4 bases at V and 5 bases at J, with 6 bases in the middle. The CDR3 extends over 12 amino acids. In DNA, the CDR3 is TGTGCCAGCAGCTGGCTGAACAATGAGCAGTTCTTC. Translated, it gives CASSWLNNEQFF. Full variable domain (remainder filled in from reference TRBV11-2 and TRBJ2-1): EAGVAQSPRYKIIEKRQSVAFWCNPISGHATLYWYQQILGQGPKLLIQFQNNGVVDDSQLPKDRFSAERLKGVDSTLKIQPAKLEDSAVYLCASSWLNNEQFFGPGTRLTVL.

V usage is TRBV7-8 and J usage is TRBJ2-3; 7 positions match TRBD2. Germline CDR1 SGHVS, CDR2 FQNEAQ. This CDR3 is 15 amino acids long. V shed 1 base and J 4 bases; nucleotides not matched to a gene: 5. Written as DNA, the CDR3 is TGTGCCAGCAGCTTAGAAGAGCGGGAAGCAGATACGCAGTATTTT. Translating gives CASSLEEREADTQYF.

This clone was counted once. The CDR3 DNA sequence: TGTGCCTGGAGTGTGGGTATAAGCTCCTACAATGAGCAGTTCTTC. It encodes CAWSVGISSYNEQFF. The V call is TRBV30, the J call TRBJ2-1, with D uncertain. The length of the CDR3 is 15 residues. CDR1 GTSNPN and CDR2 SVGIG come from the germline V gene (reference sequence). Trimming removed 0 bases from V and 0 bases from J, with 9 bases in between.

Of note for this clone: At one of its ends the junction is not consistent with the germline gene, which may arise from a read error. The rearrangement links TRBV10-1 to TRBJ1-1, with 7 bases that match TRBD1. Germline lookup yields CDR1 WNHNN and CDR2 SYGVQD (reference sequence). The CDR3 has 13 amino acids. CDR3 sequence: CASMGQPNTKAFF. Written as DNA, the CDR3 is TGCGCCAGCATGGGACAGCCGAACACTAAAGCTTTCTTT.

The table lists this clone with a count of one. The rearrangement links TRBV9 to TRBJ2-7; 8 bases fit TRBD1. The trim removed 5 bases at V and 5 bases at J, leaving 9 bases unmatched. Germline V lookup: CDR1 SGDLS, CDR2 YYNGEE. The CDR3 consists of 14 residues. CDR3 region: CASSYDRGPNEQYF. For the CDR3, the DNA is TGTGCCAGCAGTTACGACAGGGGCCCCAACGAGCAGTACTTC.

Concerning this clone: Other nucleotide sequences from this sample produce the same CDR3. The chain links TRBV7-9 to TRBJ2-5; D remains ambiguous. In germline, CDR1 is SEHNR, CDR2 FQNEAQ (reference sequence). This CDR3 has 13 residues. The germline V and J ends were trimmed by 3 bases and 2 bases, with 7 bases remaining between them. CDR3 in amino acids: CASSFPPQETQYF. CDR3 DNA sequence: TGTGCCAGCAGCTTTCCCCCGCAAGAGACCCAGTACTTC.

The CDR3 coding sequence is TGTGCCAGCAGTGAAGTGCTCGAGCAGTACTTC. Its protein is CASSEVLEQYF. The chain carries TRBV2 and TRBJ2-7; D is unresolved. The CDR3 has 11 residues. Germline V gene sequence: CDR1 SNHLY, CDR2 FYNNEI. V was shortened by 1 base and J by 6 bases, with 4 bases between the two germline ends. The whole variable domain, remainder taken from reference TRBV2 and TRBJ2-7, is EPEVTQTPSHQVTQMGQEVILRCVPISNHLYFYWYRQILGQKVEFLVSFYNNEISEKSEIFDDQFSVERPDGSNFTLKIRSTKLEDSAMYFCASSEVLEQYFGPGTRLTVT.

V gene TRBV18 combines with J gene TRBJ2-3; D is perhaps TRBD1 (6 bases). The CDR3 contains 16 residues. Germline CDR1 is KGHSH and CDR2 is LQKENI. V lost 6 bases and J 0 bases, leaving 16 bases between the germline ends. CDR3 DNA: TGTGCCAGCTCCCCAGGGCTCGGACAGAGCACAGATACGCAGTATTTT. Its translation: CASSPGLGQSTDTQYF.

This chain links TRBV4-1 with TRBJ2-1; 9 bases agree with TRBD2. The CDR3 is 17 amino acids. Looked up from germline, CDR1 is MGHRA and CDR2 is YSYEKL. V was clipped by 3 bases and J by 0 bases; unmatched bases: 6. CDR3 DNA sequence: TGCGCCAGCAGCCAGATAGCGGGAGCCAGCTCCTACAATGAGCAGTTCTTC. Its translation is CASSQIAGASSYNEQFF.

This rearrangement joins TRBV28 to TRBJ2-7, with D perhaps matching TRBD1 or TRBD2 (6 bases each). V lost 8 bases and J lost 5, with 19 bases in between. The germline V gene has CDR1 MDHEN and CDR2 SYDVKM. This CDR3 has 14 residues. CDR3 bases: TGTGCCAGCTCCCCCGTGGGGGGCATCGACGAGCAGTACTTC. Protein sequence: CASSPVGGIDEQYF.